This T cell receptor (beta chain) came from a study of cytotoxic CD8 clonotypes in ibrutinib-treated CLL. At the level of the study: Mean yields were approximately 250,000 productive templates and over 85,000 productive rearrangements per sample.

The data were produced by immunoSEQ multiplex PCR, yet TCRdb's version contains in-frame clones alone and is incomplete. This sample yields some 140,000 clones, of which 80% to 90% are seen a single time; approximately 3.5% belongs to the top ten. The V end lost 4 bases, the J end lost 1 base, and 11 bases lay between the germline ends. CDR3 length equals 14 residues. Germline V CDR1 and CDR2: SGDLS, YYNGEE. The chain is built from TRBV9 and TRBJ2-5, with a tentative D call TRBD1 (6 bases). Sequences were derived from PBMCs, sampled after 24 months of ibrutinib treatment. The sequence derives from a human donor with chronic lymphocytic leukemia. The CDR3 sequence: CASSRDIGQETQYF. The CDR3 region has the DNA TGTGCCAGCAGCCGGGACATCGGCCAAGAGACCCAGTACTTC.